These 27 T cell receptor beta chains share one sample of origin, sequenced in a study of blood T cells in healthy people across ages. The use of a sample-barcoded 5' primer and a J-beta primer mix characterized a second PCR of roughly 6 to 11 cycles. TCRdb processed the 5' RACE reads anew with MiXCR; each CDR3 protein has one entry. Of roughly 1,700,000 distinct CDR3 sequences listed, approximately 28% are singletons. The sequenced material came from blood. These receptors all stem from a woman aged 30 to 39 in good health.

This clonotype has a count of ten or more. The gene calls are TRBV20-1 and TRBJ2-1; D remains ambiguous. Germline values: CDR1 DFQATT, CDR2 SNEGSKA (reference sequence). The V end was cut by 1 base, the J end by 7 bases, with 11 bases between. This CDR3 spans 13 amino acids. The CDR3 DNA is TGCAGTGCTAGAGGACTTCGGTGGAATGAGCAGTTCTTC. Translating it yields CSARGLRWNEQFF.

This clonotype was counted a few times. The chain recombines TRBV5-1 with TRBJ2-7; 7 bases match TRBD2. V was clipped by 5 bases and J by 4 bases; unmatched bases: 12. The germline V gene encodes CDR1 SGHRS and CDR2 YFSETQ. The CDR3 contains 15 residues. For the CDR3, the DNA is TGCGCCAGCAGTCCGACGAGGACTAGTACGTACGAGCAGTACTTC. The encoded protein is CASSPTRTSTYEQYF.

This clonotype was detected many times. This rearrangement joins TRBV2 to TRBJ2-1; 11 bases line up with TRBD2. The length of the CDR3 is 15 residues. The V and J ends lost 4 bases and 4 bases, in that order; junction bases with no gene match: 3. Germline V CDR1 and CDR2: SNHLY, FYNNEI. CDR3 coding DNA: TGTGCCAGCAGTGCGGCTAGCGGGAGGTACAATGAGCAGTTCTTC. As protein: CASSAASGRYNEQFF.

This clonotype occurred a few times. V usage is TRBV4-1 and J usage is TRBJ2-5, with D possibly TRBD2 on 7 matching bases. Germline loops: CDR1 MGHRA, CDR2 YSYEKL. The CDR3 is made up of 16 amino acids. With 1 base removed from V and 1 base from J, the gap between germline ends came to 13 bases. Here the CDR3 reads CASSQGRGGGQETQYF. Here the CDR3 DNA reads TGCGCCAGCAGCCAAGGACGGGGAGGGGGCCAAGAGACCCAGTACTTC.

In this sample, this clonotype turned up a few times. The V gene is TRBV7-3, the J gene TRBJ2-3; tentatively, D is TRBD2 (6 bases). Germline V gene sequence: CDR1 SGHTA, CDR2 FQGTGA. The CDR3 consists of 16 residues. Trimming took off 5 bases at V and 4 bases at J, with 19 bases between the two ends. The CDR3 DNA reads as TGTGCCAGCAGCCCTAGCGCGGGGATGATCTCAGATACGCAGTATTTT. This codes for CASSPSAGMISDTQYF.

The chain links TRBV7-9 to TRBJ2-3; TRBD1 is a possible D gene (5 bases). This CDR3 contains 14 residues. Between the trimmed V and J ends, which lost 5 bases and 4 bases, there was a span of 13 bases. Germline assignment: CDR1 SEHNR and CDR2 FQNEAQ (reference sequence). The CDR3 protein is CASSPGGASDTQYF. The CDR3 DNA reads TGTGCCAGCAGCCCCGGTGGGGCCTCAGATACGCAGTATTTT.

This clonotype was counted only a few times. A read error is possible here, since a much larger clone lies one base away. Here the CDR3 reads CAISEPTRGTPYEQYF. In nucleotides, the CDR3 is TGTGCCATCAGTGAGCCGACTCGAGGGACGCCCTACGAGCAGTACTTC. The chain recombines TRBV10-3 with TRBJ2-7; possibly TRBD1 or TRBD2 for D (5 bases each). V lost 2 bases and J 2 bases, leaving 16 bases between the germline ends. This CDR3 has 16 amino acids. Germline loops: CDR1 ENHRY, CDR2 SYGVKD.

This chain connects TRBV3-1 to TRBJ2-3; TRBD1 matches 9 bases. The CDR3 has 15 residues. The ends lost 1 base at V and 6 bases at J; junction bases unmatched: 5. CDR1 and CDR2 from the germline V gene are LGHDT and YNNKEL (reference sequence). The CDR3 loop reads CASSQAGTGWDTQYF. In nucleotides, the CDR3 is TGTGCCAGCAGCCAAGCCGGGACAGGGTGGGATACGCAGTATTTT.

Comments on this clonotype: This could be a read error, since a much larger clone is one nucleotide away. In nucleotides, the CDR3 is TGCAGCGTCGTCACCGAGCGGGGGCAGTTCTTC. Translating it yields CSVVTERGQFF. This rearrangement joins TRBV29-1 to TRBJ2-1; 7 nucleotides align to TRBD2. The CDR3 extends over 11 amino acids. The ends lost 6 bases at V and 12 bases at J; junction bases unmatched: 8. The germline gives CDR1 SQVTM, CDR2 ANQGSEA.

The count of this clonotype is one. This chain connects TRBV7-8 to TRBJ1-5; D is perhaps TRBD1 (5 bases). Per germline, CDR1 SGHVS and CDR2 FQNEAQ. The CDR3 spans 14 residues. Trimming shortened V by 8 bases and J by 3 bases, and 14 bases separated the two germline ends. The CDR3 loop reads CASSPPGTNQPQHF. Here the CDR3 DNA reads TGTGCCAGCTCTCCCCCGGGGACCAATCAGCCCCAGCATTTT.

There are many counts of this clonotype. V gene TRBV5-1 combines with J gene TRBJ1-2; D remains ambiguous. The CDR3 loop spans 15 amino acids. Germline CDR1 and CDR2: SGHRS and YFSETQ. The V gene lost 1 base and the J gene lost 1 base, with 11 bases spanning the gap. CDR3 in DNA: TGCGCCAGCAGCTTGCGCTCGGCTGTTAACTATGGCTACACCTTC. Protein product: CASSLRSAVNYGYTF.

V gene TRBV9 combines with J gene TRBJ1-2; perhaps TRBD1 as D (5 bases). V was pared by 2 bases and J by 10 bases, with 24 bases between. This CDR3 spans 16 amino acids. Germline V lookup: CDR1 SGDLS, CDR2 YYNGEE. CDR3 region: CASSVSRGYQGSSYTF. For the CDR3, the DNA is TGTGCCAGCAGCGTTTCTAGAGGTTACCAGGGCAGCTCCTACACCTTC.

J is TRBJ2-2 and V is TRBV10-2, with a weak D call TRBD1 (5 bases). The CDR3 has 13 amino acids. The V end was cut by 8 bases, the J end by 4 bases, with 11 bases between. The germline V gene encodes CDR1 WSHSY and CDR2 SAAADI. In nucleotides, the CDR3 is TGCGCCAGCGACCGTCAGGGCACCGGGGAGCTGTTTTTT. Translation: CASDRQGTGELFF.

This chain joins TRBV4-1 and TRBJ1-1; D is undetermined. V was clipped by 0 bases and J by 5 bases, with 10 bases between them. The CDR3 totals 14 residues. Germline V gene sequence: CDR1 MGHRA, CDR2 YSYEKL. CDR3 sequence reads: CASSQDTARTEAFF. The CDR3, as DNA: TGCGCCAGCAGCCAAGATACCGCCCGTACTGAAGCTTTCTTT.

This clonotype has ten or more counts. The chain joins TRBV27 to TRBJ2-5; D is perhaps TRBD1 (6 bases). The germline V gene has CDR1 MNHEY and CDR2 SMNVEV (reference sequence). CDR3 size: 14 residues. The V end lost 3 bases, the J end lost 2 bases, and 10 bases lay between the germline ends. CDR3 region: CASSFAQGQETQYF. For the CDR3, the DNA is TGTGCCAGCAGTTTCGCCCAGGGGCAAGAGACCCAGTACTTC.

This clonotype was observed at least ten times. The chain combines TRBV7-2 with TRBJ2-7; D may match TRBD1 or TRBD2 (5 bases each). Trimming left V 5 bases short and J 7 bases short, with 18 bases between. CDR3 length: 14 amino acids. The germline V gene encodes CDR1 SGHTA and CDR2 FQGNSA. The CDR3 DNA follows: TGTGCCAGCAGCAATTCCGGGACCGGTCGAGAGCAGTACTTC. This codes for CASSNSGTGREQYF.

In this sample, this clonotype turned up a few times. The chain is built from TRBV3-1 and TRBJ1-2, with 9 bases lining up with TRBD1. The length of the CDR3 is 13 residues. Trimming at V came to 4 bases and at J to 7 bases, leaving 4 bases not matched to a gene. The germline V gene has CDR1 LGHDT and CDR2 YNNKEL (reference sequence). The CDR3 is CASSPGTGSGYTF. The CDR3 DNA reads as TGTGCCAGCAGCCCCGGGACAGGGTCTGGCTACACCTTC.

This clonotype was observed a handful of times. The chain couples TRBV6-6 to TRBJ2-1; 8 bases map to TRBD2. Germline V gene data show CDR1 as MNHNY and CDR2 as SVGAGI (reference sequence). The CDR3 is made up of 14 amino acids. Trimming took 8 bases from V and 5 from J; bases not matched to a gene: 8. The CDR3 nucleotides read TGTGCCAGCTCGGGAGGGCGGGGTAACAATGAGCAGTTCTTC. This translates into CASSGGRGNNEQFF.

This clonotype was counted a few times. This may stem from a read error, because a much larger clone lies one nucleotide away. This sequence joins TRBV29-1 and TRBJ2-1; TRBD2 agrees at 7 bases. Germline V gene data show CDR1 as SQVTM and CDR2 as ANQGSEA. The CDR3 is made up of 16 amino acids. Here the CDR3 reads CGVEDGRESSYNEQFF. CDR3 coding DNA: TGCGGCGTTGAAGATGGGAGGGAGAGCTCCTACAATGAGCAGTTCTTC.

About this clonotype itself: This may come from a read error, since a much larger clone is one base off. The chain recombines TRBV5-1 with TRBJ2-7; maybe TRBD2 (6 bases). Germline CDR1 and CDR2: SGHRS and YFSETQ. Between the trimmed V and J ends, which lost 9 bases and 7 bases, there was a span of 23 bases. This CDR3 is 14 amino acids long. The chain's CDR3 is CATESDPAGNEQYF. The CDR3 DNA sequence: TGCGCCACCGAGTCCGACCCTGCGGGGAATGAGCAGTACTTC. Looking up the rest from reference TRBV5-1 and TRBJ2-7 gives the full variable domain: KAGVTQTPRYLIKTRGQQVTLSCSPISGHRSVSWYQQTPGQGLQFLFEYFSETQRNKGNFPGRFSGRQFSNSRSEMNVSTLELGDSALYLCATESDPAGNEQYFGPGTRLTVT.

Note on this clonotype: A much larger clone lies a single base off, so this may be a read error. The rearrangement links TRBV20-1 to TRBJ2-1; D is tentatively TRBD1 or TRBD2 (6 bases each). CDR3 length equals 15 residues. V lost 6 bases, J lost 3 bases, and 18 bases lay in between. Germline-derived CDR1 and CDR2 are DFQATT and SNEGSKA (reference sequence). The CDR3 loop is CSALWPGAYYNEQFF. The CDR3 nucleotides read TGCAGTGCGCTCTGGCCGGGGGCCTACTACAATGAGCAGTTCTTC.

This clonotype was seen at least ten times. V gene TRBV29-1 combines with J gene TRBJ1-2; unclear D gene. Trimming removed 3 bases at V and 5 bases at J, with 10 bases between. This CDR3 has 12 residues. The germline gives CDR1 SQVTM, CDR2 ANQGSEA. CDR3 in DNA: TGCAGCGTTGAGAGGGCCGAATATGGCTACACCTTC. Amino acid sequence: CSVERAEYGYTF.

This clonotype was detected many times. The chain is built from TRBV6-6 and TRBJ2-1; perhaps D is TRBD1 or TRBD2 (7 bases each). The V end was cut by 9 bases, the J end by 4 bases, with 19 bases between. CDR1 and CDR2 (germline): MNHNY, SVGAGI (reference sequence). This CDR3 spans 15 amino acids. The CDR3 here is CASHVSGGEYNEQFF. Here the CDR3 DNA reads TGTGCCAGTCACGTCTCAGGGGGGGAGTACAATGAGCAGTTCTTC.

Of note for this clonotype: An end of the junction differs from the germline gene, which may be a read error. This chain connects TRBV3-1 to TRBJ1-5; D gene uncertain. Germline assignment: CDR1 LGHDT and CDR2 YNNKEL (reference sequence). CDR3 size: 17 residues. The CDR3 here is CAGSPRIGRAANQPQHF. The CDR3 DNA reads TGTGCCGGCAGTCCCCGGATTGGAAGAGCCGCCAATCAGCCCCAGCATTTT.

The chain employs TRBV11-2 and TRBJ2-4; 9 bases fit TRBD1. Germline loops: CDR1 SGHAT, CDR2 FQNNGV. The CDR3 is made up of 15 amino acids. V shed 5 bases and J 13 bases; nucleotides not matched to a gene: 15. The CDR3 spells CASSPRGTGFRWQYF. The CDR3 DNA is TGTGCCAGCAGCCCACGGGGGACAGGGTTTCGGTGGCAGTACTTC.

The chain has TRBV15 and TRBJ1-1, with TRBD1 matching 8 bases. This CDR3 is built from 15 residues. The ends lost 4 bases at V and 6 bases at J; junction bases unmatched: 10. CDR1 is LNHNV, CDR2 YYDKDF, per germline (reference sequence). CDR3 residues: CATSKTTGVSAEAFF. The CDR3 nucleotides read TGTGCCACCAGCAAAACGACAGGGGTGAGCGCTGAAGCTTTCTTT.

In this sample, this clonotype turned up many times. The rearrangement uses TRBV27 and TRBJ2-5; the D is unclear. V was cut by 8 bases and J by 1 base, with 8 bases left in between. Germline CDR1 MNHEY, CDR2 SMNVEV (reference sequence). CDR3 length: 12 amino acids. The CDR3 is CASYGSQETQYF. The DNA of the CDR3 is TGTGCCAGCTACGGCAGCCAAGAGACCCAGTACTTC.